The T cell receptor beta chain under discussion was sequenced for a study of CD8 T cells in Susac syndrome. TCR beta from blood CD8+ and CD4+ T cells was sequenced. Reverse transcription of roughly 0.5 to 1 ug RNA used random hexamers. A single record per CDR3 protein comes from TCRdb applying MiXCR to the immunoSEQ multiplex PCR reads. The data contain roughly 140,000 distinct CDR3 sequences, 85% to 95% of them singletons. Comment on this clonotype: Its target is not known.

Regarding the study as a whole: As the study acknowledged, the number of individuals in its TCR sequencing and HLA analysis was relatively small.

The CDR3 spans 14 residues. Germline V CDR1 and CDR2: MNHEY, SVGAGI. Trimming pared 5 bases from V and 7 bases from J, leaving 15 bases between. The rearrangement links TRBV6-5 to TRBJ1-3; D unresolved. The TCR was taken from a human donor with Susac syndrome. The specimen was CD4+ T cells from PBMCs. CDR3: CASSRASGTNTIYF. CDR3 in DNA: TGTGCCAGCAGTCGGGCTTCTGGAACGAACACCATATATTTT.